The 14 T cell receptor beta chains reported below all come from one sample, sequenced in a study of shared clonotypes between healthy human individuals. Repertoires were generated with immunoSEQ multiplex PCR, while TCRdb's copy carries only in-frame clones and drops some. The sample contains approximately 530,000 clones, approximately 95% of which appear only once. The sample was naive CD4+ T cells sorted from blood. This sample's subset: CD45RA+ positively selected. The receptors derive from a woman in her 30s in good health.

J is TRBJ2-1 and V is TRBV5-1, with a possible D match to TRBD2 (5 bases). Germline V gene data show CDR1 as SGHRS and CDR2 as YFSETQ. V was trimmed by 1 base and J by 5 bases, leaving 16 bases between them. This CDR3 comprises 16 residues. As DNA, the CDR3 is TGCGCCAGCAGCTTGAATCGGAGGACGGCAGACAATGAGCAGTTCTTC. As protein: CASSLNRRTADNEQFF.

The V gene is TRBV27, the J gene TRBJ2-7, with TRBD1 matching over 10 bases. The CDR3 runs to 18 residues. Germline assignment: CDR1 MNHEY and CDR2 SMNVEV (reference sequence). J lost 0 bases, V lost 6 bases, and 14 bases had no gene match. CDR3 in amino acids: CASRNRGQGRPSSYEQYF. The CDR3 DNA is TGTGCCAGCAGGAATAGGGGACAGGGGCGCCCCTCCTCCTACGAGCAGTACTTC.

The chain carries TRBV7-9 and TRBJ1-4; maybe TRBD1 (6 bases). Germline V gene sequence: CDR1 SEHNR, CDR2 FQNEAQ (reference sequence). The ends were cut back, 3 bases at V and 4 bases at J, with 9 bases in the middle. CDR3 length equals 14 residues. Here the CDR3 reads CASSFTGFNEKLFF. The CDR3 nucleotides are TGTGCCAGCAGCTTCACAGGGTTTAATGAAAAACTGTTTTTT. Looking up the rest from reference TRBV7-9 and TRBJ1-4 gives the full variable domain: DTGVSQNPRHKITKRGQNVTFRCDPISEHNRLYWYRQTLGQGPEFLTYFQNEAQLEKSRLLSDRFSAERPKGSFSTLEIQRTEQGDSAMYLCASSFTGFNEKLFFGSGTQLSVL.

This chain connects TRBV4-1 to TRBJ2-7; 7 bases map to TRBD2. Losses at the gene ends were 6 bases for V and 1 base for J; bases not matched to a gene: 24. Germline-derived CDR1 and CDR2 are MGHRA and YSYEKL. The CDR3 spans 20 residues. CDR3 nucleotide sequence: TGCGCCAGCAGTTTGAGCGGGATAGGCGGAGAGGTTGGATCGTCCTACGAGCAGTACTTC. It codes for CASSLSGIGGEVGSSYEQYF.

The chain has TRBV6-5 and TRBJ1-1; D is possibly TRBD1 (5 bases). Trimming pared 3 bases from V and 4 bases from J, leaving 15 bases between. Germline lookup yields CDR1 MNHEY and CDR2 SVGAGI. The CDR3 extends over 15 amino acids. This CDR3 is CASSYGGGLSTEAFF. The CDR3, as DNA: TGTGCCAGCAGTTATGGGGGAGGGCTTAGCACTGAAGCTTTCTTT.

The rearrangement joins TRBV5-1 to TRBJ2-1; D may be TRBD2 (5 bases). V dropped 5 bases and J dropped 4 bases, with 16 bases sitting between them. The V gene's germline CDR1 is SGHRS and CDR2 YFSETQ. This CDR3 region has 15 residues. This CDR3 reads CASRSTGSGYNEQFF. CDR3 coding DNA: TGCGCCAGCAGATCGACGGGGAGTGGATACAATGAGCAGTTCTTC.

The chain recombines TRBV5-1 with TRBJ2-5, with D possibly matching TRBD2 (6 bases). Germline lookup yields CDR1 SGHRS and CDR2 YFSETQ. The CDR3 loop spans 17 amino acids. V lost 0 bases to trimming and J lost 2 bases, with 17 bases between them. CDR3 amino acids: CASSLAPRSGAQETQYF. CDR3 DNA sequence: TGCGCCAGCAGCTTGGCCCCTCGTAGCGGAGCACAAGAGACCCAGTACTTC.

The V and J genes are TRBV19 and TRBJ2-3; 7 positions match TRBD2. Germline CDR1 is LNHDA and CDR2 is SQIVND (reference sequence). V shed 3 bases and J 1 base; nucleotides not matched to a gene: 10. This CDR3 has 17 amino acids. The CDR3 DNA is TGTGCCAGTAGTATTTCCTTCGCGGGAGTCGGCACAGATACGCAGTATTTT. Translated: CASSISFAGVGTDTQYF.

The chain couples TRBV29-1 to TRBJ2-4; D is perhaps TRBD1 (5 bases). The CDR3 is 14 amino acids. The germline CDR1 and CDR2 sequences are SQVTM and ANQGSEA. Trimming took 7 bases from V and 9 from J, leaving 22 bases between them. The CDR3 sequence: CSARIPDSSPIQYF. The DNA for the CDR3 is TGCAGCGCCAGAATCCCCGACAGTTCCCCCATTCAGTACTTC.

The chain joins TRBV14 to TRBJ2-5, with 8 bases aligning to TRBD1. Germline V gene sequence: CDR1 SGHDN, CDR2 FVKESK. V lost 3 bases to trimming and J lost 9 bases; unmatched junction nucleotides: 9. The CDR3 has 14 residues. CDR3 residues: CASSHRDRRTAQYF. The DNA for the CDR3 is TGTGCCAGCAGCCACCGGGACAGGAGGACGGCCCAGTACTTC. The whole variable domain, filled in from reference TRBV14 and TRBJ2-5, reads EAGVTQFPSHSVIEKGQTVTLRCDPISGHDNLYWYRRVMGKEIKFLLHFVKESKQDESGMPNNRFLAERTGGTYSTLKVQPAELEDSGVYFCASSHRDRRTAQYFGPGTRLLVL.

V and J are TRBV19 and TRBJ1-1, with 8 bases that match TRBD1. The CDR3 is 15 amino acids. Germline lookup yields CDR1 LNHDA and CDR2 SQIVND (reference sequence). The V and J ends lost 1 base and 1 base, in that order; junction bases with no gene match: 2. CDR3 amino acids: CASSIVTGGNTEAFF. CDR3 DNA sequence: TGTGCCAGTAGTATAGTTACAGGGGGGAACACTGAAGCTTTCTTT.

V usage is TRBV4-1 and J usage is TRBJ2-1, with 9 positions matching TRBD2. Per the germline V gene, CDR1 is MGHRA and CDR2 is YSYEKL. The CDR3 is 16 amino acids. Losses at the gene ends were 5 bases for V and 7 bases for J; bases not matched to a gene: 12. DNA for the CDR3: TGCGCCAGCAGCTTAAGAGTAGGGACTAGCATTAATGAGCAGTTCTTC. Translating it yields CASSLRVGTSINEQFF.

This sequence joins TRBV30 and TRBJ2-7, with TRBD1 as a possible D gene (5 bases). Germline V gene sequence: CDR1 GTSNPN, CDR2 SVGIG (reference sequence). V was cut by 0 bases and J by 0 bases, with 9 bases left in between. This CDR3 has 14 residues. CDR3 sequence (DNA): TGTGCCTGGAGTGTACAGGTAGACTCCTACGAGCAGTACTTC. Residues: CAWSVQVDSYEQYF.

This chain joins TRBV28 and TRBJ2-7; 7 bases fit TRBD1. CDR1 is MDHEN, CDR2 SYDVKM, per germline. Unmatched junction bases numbered 3, after V lost 2 bases and J lost 2 bases. The CDR3 extends over 14 amino acids. The CDR3 bases are TGTGCCAGCAGTTTAACCGGACAGGCCTACGAGCAGTACTTC. Translated: CASSLTGQAYEQYF.